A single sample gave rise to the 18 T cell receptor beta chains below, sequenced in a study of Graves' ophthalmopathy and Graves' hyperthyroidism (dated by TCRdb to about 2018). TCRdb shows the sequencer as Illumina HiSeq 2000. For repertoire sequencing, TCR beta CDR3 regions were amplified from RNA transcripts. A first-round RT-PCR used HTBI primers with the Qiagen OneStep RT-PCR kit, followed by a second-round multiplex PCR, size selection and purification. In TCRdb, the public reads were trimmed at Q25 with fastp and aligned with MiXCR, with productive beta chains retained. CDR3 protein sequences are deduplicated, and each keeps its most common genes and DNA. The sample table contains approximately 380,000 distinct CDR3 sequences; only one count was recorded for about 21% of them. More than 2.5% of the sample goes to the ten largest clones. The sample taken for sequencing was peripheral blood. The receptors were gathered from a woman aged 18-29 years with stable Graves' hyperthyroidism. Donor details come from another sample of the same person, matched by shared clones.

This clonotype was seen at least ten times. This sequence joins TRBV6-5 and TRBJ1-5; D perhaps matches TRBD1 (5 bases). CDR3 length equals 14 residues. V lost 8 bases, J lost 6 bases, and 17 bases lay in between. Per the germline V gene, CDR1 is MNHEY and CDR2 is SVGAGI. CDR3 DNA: TGTGCCAGCTCCCTGAGGGTAGGGGTTCAGCCCCAGCATTTT. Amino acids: CASSLRVGVQPQHF.

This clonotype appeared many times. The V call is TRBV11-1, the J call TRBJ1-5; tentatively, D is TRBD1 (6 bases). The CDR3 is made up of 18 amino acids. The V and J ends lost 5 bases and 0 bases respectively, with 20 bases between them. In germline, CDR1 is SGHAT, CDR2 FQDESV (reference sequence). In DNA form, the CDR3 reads TGTGCCAGCAGCCCACGGGGCAGGGGCTGGTATAGCAATCAGCCCCAGCATTTT. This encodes CASSPRGRGWYSNQPQHF.

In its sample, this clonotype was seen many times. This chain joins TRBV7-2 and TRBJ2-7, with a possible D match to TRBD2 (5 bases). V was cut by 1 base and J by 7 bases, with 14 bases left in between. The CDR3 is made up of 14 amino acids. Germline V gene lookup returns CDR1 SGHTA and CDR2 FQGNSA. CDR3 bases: TGTGCCAGCAGCTTAGTAGTCCGCGGGCGGGAGCAGTACTTC. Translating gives CASSLVVRGREQYF.

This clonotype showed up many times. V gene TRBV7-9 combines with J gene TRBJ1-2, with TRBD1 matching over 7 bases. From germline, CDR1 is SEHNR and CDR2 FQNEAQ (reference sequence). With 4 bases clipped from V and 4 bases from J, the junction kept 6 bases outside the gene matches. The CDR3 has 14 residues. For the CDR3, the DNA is TGTGCCAGCAGCTCCATCCGGGACAGCTATGGCTACACCTTC. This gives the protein CASSSIRDSYGYTF.

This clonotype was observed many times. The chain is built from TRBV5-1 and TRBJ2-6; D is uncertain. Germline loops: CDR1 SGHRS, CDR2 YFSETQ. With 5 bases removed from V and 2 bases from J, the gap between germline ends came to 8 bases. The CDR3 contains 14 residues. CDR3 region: CASRTDPGANVLTF. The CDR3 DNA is TGCGCCAGCAGGACGGATCCTGGGGCCAACGTCCTGACTTTC.

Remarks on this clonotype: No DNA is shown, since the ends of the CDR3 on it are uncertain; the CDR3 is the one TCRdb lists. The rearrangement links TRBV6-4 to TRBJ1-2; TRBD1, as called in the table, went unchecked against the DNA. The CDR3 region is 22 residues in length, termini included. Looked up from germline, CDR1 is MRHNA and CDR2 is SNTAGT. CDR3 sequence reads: CASSDRDRALNEQYFGPGGYTF.

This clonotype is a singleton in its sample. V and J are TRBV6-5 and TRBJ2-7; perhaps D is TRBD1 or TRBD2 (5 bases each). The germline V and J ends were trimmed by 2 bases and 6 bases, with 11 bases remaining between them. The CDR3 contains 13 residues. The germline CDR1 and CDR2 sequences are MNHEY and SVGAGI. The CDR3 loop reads CASSYLQAGEQYF. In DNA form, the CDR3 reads TGTGCCAGCAGTTACCTACAGGCGGGCGAGCAGTACTTC.

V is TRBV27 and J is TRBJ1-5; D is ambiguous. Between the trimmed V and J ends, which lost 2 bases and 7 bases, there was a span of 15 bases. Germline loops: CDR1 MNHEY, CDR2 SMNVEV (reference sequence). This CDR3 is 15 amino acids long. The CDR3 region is CASSLSPREGQPQHF. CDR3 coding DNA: TGTGCCAGCAGTTTAAGCCCCCGGGAGGGACAGCCCCAGCATTTT.

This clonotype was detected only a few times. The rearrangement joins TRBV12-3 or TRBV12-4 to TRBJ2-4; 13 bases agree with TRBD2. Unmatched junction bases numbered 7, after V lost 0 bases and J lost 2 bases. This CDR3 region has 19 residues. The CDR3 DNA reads TGTGCCAGCAGTTTAGCGCGCGGGACTAGCGGGGCCTCCAAAAACATTCAGTACTTC. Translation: CASSLARGTSGASKNIQYF.

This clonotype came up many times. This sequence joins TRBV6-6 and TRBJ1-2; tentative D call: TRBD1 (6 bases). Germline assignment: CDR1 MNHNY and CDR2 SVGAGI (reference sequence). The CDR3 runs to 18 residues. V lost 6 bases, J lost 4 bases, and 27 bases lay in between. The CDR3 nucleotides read TGTGCCAGCAGCCCCCACCGGCAGGACAGATTCCTCTTCTATGGCTACACCTTC. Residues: CASSPHRQDRFLFYGYTF.

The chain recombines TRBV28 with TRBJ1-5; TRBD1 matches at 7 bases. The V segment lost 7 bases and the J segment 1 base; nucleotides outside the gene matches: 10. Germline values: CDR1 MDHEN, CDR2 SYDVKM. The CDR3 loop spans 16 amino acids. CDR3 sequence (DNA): TGTGCCAGCATCCCCCTGGGACAGACAAGCAATCAGCCCCAGCATTTT. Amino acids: CASIPLGQTSNQPQHF.

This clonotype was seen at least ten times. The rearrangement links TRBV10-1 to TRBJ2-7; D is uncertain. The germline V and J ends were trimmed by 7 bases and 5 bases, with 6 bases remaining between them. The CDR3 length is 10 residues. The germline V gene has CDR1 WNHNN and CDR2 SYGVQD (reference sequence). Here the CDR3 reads CASNKHEQYF. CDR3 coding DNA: TGCGCCAGCAATAAGCACGAGCAGTACTTC.

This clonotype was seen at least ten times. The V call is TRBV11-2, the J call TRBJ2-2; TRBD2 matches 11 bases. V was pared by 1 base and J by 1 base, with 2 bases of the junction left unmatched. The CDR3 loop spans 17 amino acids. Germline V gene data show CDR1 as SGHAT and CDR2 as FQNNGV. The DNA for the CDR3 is TGTGCCAGCAGCTTAGTGACTAGCGGGGTGAACACCGGGGAGCTGTTTTTT. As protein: CASSLVTSGVNTGELFF.

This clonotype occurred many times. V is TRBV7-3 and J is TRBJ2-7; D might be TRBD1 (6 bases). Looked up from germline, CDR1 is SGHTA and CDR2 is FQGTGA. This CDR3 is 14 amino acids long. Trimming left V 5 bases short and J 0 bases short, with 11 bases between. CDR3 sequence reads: CASSLKQGSYEQYF. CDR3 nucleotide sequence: TGTGCCAGCAGCCTTAAACAGGGCTCCTACGAGCAGTACTTC.

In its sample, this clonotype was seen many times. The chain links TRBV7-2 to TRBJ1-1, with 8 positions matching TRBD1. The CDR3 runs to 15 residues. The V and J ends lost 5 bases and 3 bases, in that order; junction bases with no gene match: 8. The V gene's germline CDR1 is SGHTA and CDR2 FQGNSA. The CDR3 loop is CASSESAGGYTEAFF. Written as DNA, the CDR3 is TGTGCCAGCAGCGAAAGCGCAGGGGGCTACACTGAAGCTTTCTTT. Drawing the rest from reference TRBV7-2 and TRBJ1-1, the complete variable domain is GAGVSQSPSNKVTEKGKDVELRCDPISGHTALYWYRQSLGQGLEFLIYFQGNSAPDKSGLPSDRFSAERTGGSVSTLTIQRTQQEDSAVYLCASSESAGGYTEAFFGQGTRLTVV.

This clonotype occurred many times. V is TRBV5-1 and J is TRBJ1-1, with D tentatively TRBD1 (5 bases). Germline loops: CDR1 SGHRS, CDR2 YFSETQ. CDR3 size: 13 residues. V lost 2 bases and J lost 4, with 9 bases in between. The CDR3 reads CASSFGAATEAFF. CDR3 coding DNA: TGCGCCAGCAGCTTTGGGGCTGCCACTGAAGCTTTCTTT.

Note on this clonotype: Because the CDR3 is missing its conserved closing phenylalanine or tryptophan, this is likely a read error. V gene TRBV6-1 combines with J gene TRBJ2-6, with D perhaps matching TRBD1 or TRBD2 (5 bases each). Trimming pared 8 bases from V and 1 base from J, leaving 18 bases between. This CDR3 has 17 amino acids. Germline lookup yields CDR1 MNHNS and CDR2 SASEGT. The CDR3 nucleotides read TGTGCCAGCCGACCGGGGCGGACCGAATCTGGGGCCAACGTCCTGACTGTC. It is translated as CASRPGRTESGANVLTV.

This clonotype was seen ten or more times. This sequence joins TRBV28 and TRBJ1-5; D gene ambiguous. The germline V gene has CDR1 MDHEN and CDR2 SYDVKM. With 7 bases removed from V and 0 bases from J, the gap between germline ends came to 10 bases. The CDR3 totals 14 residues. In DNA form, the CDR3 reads TGTGCCAGCACTAGCGTATATAGCAATCAGCCCCAGCATTTT. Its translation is CASTSVYSNQPQHF.